A single sample is the source of the 19 T cell receptor beta chains below, sequenced in a study of blood T cell repertoires in COVID-19. This table comes from immunoSEQ multiplex PCR, and its TCRdb copy is limited to in-frame clones, with some not included. The data contain fewer than 80,000 clones, less than 85% of them seen just once; the ten biggest clones take up about an eighth. Sequenced material: peripheral blood. The receptors come from a man between 50 and 59 years old with COVID-19, enrolled during active disease.

The chain recombines TRBV7-6 with TRBJ2-2; 8 bases line up with TRBD2. J gave up 1 base and V 5 bases, and 12 bases lay outside the gene matches. Germline CDR1 and CDR2: SGHVS and FNYEAQ. CDR3 length equals 18 residues. The CDR3 region has the DNA TGTGCCAGCAGCCGAATTCCGCCGGGGGGGCAGAACACCGGGGAGCTGTTTTTT. Translated, it gives CASSRIPPGGQNTGELFF.

A few counts support this clone. The chain uses TRBV18 and TRBJ1-2, with D hard to call. With 4 bases removed from V and 7 bases from J, the gap between germline ends came to 13 bases. This CDR3 is built from 13 residues. Germline CDR1 KGHSH, CDR2 LQKENI. CDR3 residues: CASSRSGVGGYTF. The CDR3 DNA reads as TGTGCCAGCTCACGGAGTGGTGTTGGTGGCTACACCTTC.

The chain is built from TRBV5-1 and TRBJ2-7; 7 bases are shared with TRBD1. V dropped 4 bases and J dropped 0; count of bases not matched to a gene: 10. This CDR3 contains 16 residues. Germline assignment: CDR1 SGHRS and CDR2 YFSETQ. The CDR3 protein is CASSPPGDRGSYEQYF. The CDR3, as DNA: TGCGCCAGCAGCCCGCCTGGGGACAGAGGCTCCTACGAGCAGTACTTC.

This rearrangement joins TRBV11-2 to TRBJ2-7; possibly TRBD2 for D (6 bases). CDR1 SGHAT and CDR2 FQNNGV come from the germline V gene. This CDR3 comprises 14 residues. V was clipped by 3 bases and J by 2 bases, with 11 bases between them. The CDR3 DNA sequence: TGTGCCAGCAGCTTCGGGACTCCCGCCTACGAGCAGTACTTC. Encoded protein: CASSFGTPAYEQYF.

There are a few counts of this clone. This chain connects TRBV7-3 to TRBJ2-1; D remains ambiguous. The V end lost 3 bases, the J end lost 7 bases, and 13 bases lay between the germline ends. Germline values: CDR1 SGHTA, CDR2 FQGTGA. This CDR3 comprises 14 residues. The CDR3 reads CASSFLGPYNEQFF. CDR3 bases: TGTGCCAGCAGCTTCCTTGGGCCTTATAATGAGCAGTTCTTC. The full variable domain, completed using reference TRBV7-3 and TRBJ2-1, is GAGVSQTPSNKVTEKGKYVELRCDPISGHTALYWYRQSLGQGPEFLIYFQGTGAADDSGLPNDRFFAVRPEGSVSTLKIQRTERGDSAVYLCASSFLGPYNEQFFGPGTRLTVL.

This clone came up once. The chain links TRBV12-3 or TRBV12-4 to TRBJ1-5; perhaps TRBD1 as D (5 bases). V shed 7 bases and J shed 6 bases, with 13 bases lying between them. This CDR3 has 13 amino acids. The CDR3 DNA sequence: TGTGCCAGCAACGGCCTCGGGGGTCAGCCCCAGCATTTT. It encodes CASNGLGGQPQHF.

The chain carries TRBV19 and TRBJ1-2, with 8 bases fitting TRBD1. Unmatched junction bases numbered 4, after V lost 3 bases and J lost 4 bases. This CDR3 contains 14 residues. Germline V gene data show CDR1 as LNHDA and CDR2 as SQIVND (reference sequence). This CDR3 reads CASSMTGEGYGYTF. In nucleotides, the CDR3 is TGTGCCAGTAGTATGACAGGGGAGGGCTATGGCTACACCTTC.

The V call is TRBV9, the J call TRBJ2-5; TRBD1 matches at 10 bases. J was trimmed by 4 bases and V by 0 bases; bases with no gene match: 3. The CDR3 has 15 residues. From germline, CDR1 is SGDLS and CDR2 YYNGEE. CDR3 sequence reads: CASSVEGTGVETQYF. The DNA of the CDR3 is TGTGCCAGCAGCGTAGAAGGGACAGGGGTAGAGACCCAGTACTTC. The variable domain in full, completed from reference TRBV9 and TRBJ2-5, reads DSGVTQTPKHLITATGQRVTLRCSPRSGDLSVYWYQQSLDQGLQFLIQYYNGEERAKGNILERFSAQQFPDLHSELNLSSLELGDSALYFCASSVEGTGVETQYFGPGTRLLVL.

The rearrangement uses TRBV9 and TRBJ1-1; D is perhaps TRBD1 (6 bases). The V gene's germline CDR1 is SGDLS and CDR2 YYNGEE. The CDR3 has 14 amino acids. The germline V and J ends were trimmed by 0 bases and 1 base, with 7 bases remaining between them. The CDR3 spells CASSVGQENTEAFF. The CDR3 nucleotides are TGTGCCAGCAGCGTAGGACAGGAGAACACTGAAGCTTTCTTT.

The chain recombines TRBV18 with TRBJ1-5; the match to TRBD1 covers 7 bases. There are 13 residues in the CDR3. Germline V gene lookup returns CDR1 KGHSH and CDR2 LQKENI. V shed 4 bases, J shed 7 bases, and the junction held 4 bases outside the gene matches. The CDR3 DNA reads TGTGCCAGCTCACAGGGGGCAGAGCAGCCCCAGCATTTT. This codes for CASSQGAEQPQHF.

The V and J genes are TRBV2 and TRBJ2-3, with D perhaps TRBD2 (6 bases). From germline, CDR1 is SNHLY and CDR2 FYNNEI. V gave up 1 base and J gave up 6 bases, with 14 bases separating them. This CDR3 has 15 residues. The CDR3 DNA reads as TGTGCCAGCAGTGAAGGGTTCGTAGCGGTTGATACGCAGTATTTT. Its protein is CASSEGFVAVDTQYF.

The chain couples TRBV5-6 to TRBJ1-2; 8 positions agree with TRBD1. CDR3 length: 15 residues. Trimming cost V 5 bases and J 0 bases; bases outside gene matches: 6. Germline V CDR1 and CDR2: SGHDT, YYEEEE. CDR3 sequence (DNA): TGTGCCAGCAGTTCCGGACAGGGAGCTAACTATGGCTACACCTTC. It translates to CASSSGQGANYGYTF.

The rearrangement joins TRBV3-1 (or the pseudogene TRBV3-2) to TRBJ1-2; D might be TRBD1 (6 bases). CDR1 is LGHDT, CDR2 YNNKEL, per germline (reference sequence). V was trimmed by 1 base and J by 8 bases, leaving 11 bases between them. The CDR3 runs to 13 residues. The CDR3 sequence is CASSQGWQGGYTF. DNA for the CDR3: TGTGCCAGCAGCCAAGGCTGGCAGGGGGGCTACACCTTC.

The chain uses TRBV12-3 or TRBV12-4 and TRBJ2-7; D may be TRBD2 (6 bases). There are 12 residues in the CDR3. Trimming stripped 5 bases from V and 6 bases from J, with 11 bases between. CDR3 region: CASSPAGGEQYF. CDR3 in DNA: TGTGCCAGCAGTCCCGCCGGGGGCGAGCAGTACTTC.

V usage is TRBV2 and J usage is TRBJ1-4; TRBD1 matches at 9 bases. The germline gives CDR1 SNHLY, CDR2 FYNNEI. CDR3 length: 15 amino acids. J was trimmed by 5 bases and V by 7 bases; bases with no gene match: 8. CDR3 protein: CASKETGGENEKLFF. The CDR3 DNA reads as TGTGCCAGCAAAGAGACAGGGGGGGAAAATGAAAAACTGTTTTTT.

The chain carries TRBV4-1 and TRBJ1-2; 10 nucleotides align to TRBD1. This CDR3 is built from 15 residues. V dropped 3 bases and J dropped 8; count of bases not matched to a gene: 9. Germline V lookup: CDR1 MGHRA, CDR2 YSYEKL. The CDR3 reads CASSHGQGVIGGYTF. The CDR3 bases are TGCGCCAGCAGCCACGGACAGGGGGTGATTGGGGGCTACACCTTC.

V gene TRBV7-2 combines with J gene TRBJ2-5; D not certain. Trimming left V 4 bases short and J 5 bases short, with 5 bases between. This CDR3 is built from 11 residues. The V gene's germline CDR1 is SGHTA and CDR2 FQGNSA. The CDR3 bases are TGTGCCAGCAGCTCGGTGGAGACCCAGTACTTC. This gives the protein CASSSVETQYF.

The rearrangement links TRBV19 to TRBJ1-4; 9 bases are a match to TRBD1. The CDR3 runs to 14 residues. The germline V gene has CDR1 LNHDA and CDR2 SQIVND (reference sequence). With V trimmed by 5 bases and J by 4 bases, 2 bases remained unmatched. The CDR3 sequence: CASSRTGDNEKLFF. The CDR3 DNA reads as TGTGCCAGTAGTCGGACAGGGGATAATGAAAAACTGTTTTTT.

This chain uses TRBV27 with TRBJ2-3; D perhaps matches TRBD1 (5 bases). This CDR3 has 13 amino acids. V was cut by 3 bases and J by 6 bases, with 10 bases left in between. CDR1 and CDR2 from the germline V gene are MNHEY and SMNVEV (reference sequence). The CDR3 sequence: CASSFTYRDTQYF. The CDR3 DNA is TGTGCCAGCAGTTTCACCTACAGGGATACGCAGTATTTT.